This TCR beta chain comes out of a study of blood T cell repertoires in COVID-19. At the level of the study: Sites in the United States, Italy and Spain provided acute and convalescent COVID-19 samples. PBMCs, B-cell-depleted T cells, or T cells provided the cDNA or gDNA that made up the material.

Per the germline V gene, CDR1 is SEHNR and CDR2 is FQNEAQ (reference sequence). The CDR3 runs to 14 residues. Trimming cost V 4 bases and J 1 base; bases outside gene matches: 1. As processed by the authors: The authors estimated nucleated cell counts from reference gene primer amplification. TCRdb keeps only in-frame clones here, not all; method: immunoSEQ multiplex PCR. The V and J calls and clone size were taken over from that table, and D and trimming were inferred from the DNA. Seen here are over 85,000 clones, roughly 85% observed once, and the top ten hold 16%. The origin of this receptor is an elderly woman with active or convalescent COVID-19. The source material was peripheral blood. The J gene is TRBJ2-4, the V gene TRBV7-9, with 7 positions matching TRBD1. This CDR3 reads CASSSTGAKNIQYF. The CDR3, as DNA: TGTGCCAGCAGCTCGACAGGGGCCAAAAACATTCAGTACTTC.